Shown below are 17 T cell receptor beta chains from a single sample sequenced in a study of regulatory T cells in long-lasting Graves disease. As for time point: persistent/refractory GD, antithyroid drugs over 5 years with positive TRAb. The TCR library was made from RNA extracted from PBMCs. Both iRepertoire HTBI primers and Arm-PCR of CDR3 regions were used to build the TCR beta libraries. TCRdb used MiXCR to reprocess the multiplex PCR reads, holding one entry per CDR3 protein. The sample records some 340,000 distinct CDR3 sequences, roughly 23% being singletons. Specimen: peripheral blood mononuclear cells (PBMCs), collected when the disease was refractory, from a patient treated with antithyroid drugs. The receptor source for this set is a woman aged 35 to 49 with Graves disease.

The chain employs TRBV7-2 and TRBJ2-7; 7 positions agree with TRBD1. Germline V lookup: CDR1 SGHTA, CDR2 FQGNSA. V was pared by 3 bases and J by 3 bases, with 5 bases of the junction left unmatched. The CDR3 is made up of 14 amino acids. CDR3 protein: CASSFRGQIYEQYF. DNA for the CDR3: TGTGCCAGCAGCTTTCGGGGACAGATCTACGAGCAGTACTTC.

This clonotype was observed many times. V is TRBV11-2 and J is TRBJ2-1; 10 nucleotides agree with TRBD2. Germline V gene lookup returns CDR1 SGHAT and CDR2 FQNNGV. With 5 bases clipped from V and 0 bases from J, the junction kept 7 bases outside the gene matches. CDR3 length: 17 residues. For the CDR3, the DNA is TGTGCCAGCAGCCGATTGCTAGCGGGAGCCTCCTACAATGAGCAGTTCTTC. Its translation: CASSRLLAGASYNEQFF.

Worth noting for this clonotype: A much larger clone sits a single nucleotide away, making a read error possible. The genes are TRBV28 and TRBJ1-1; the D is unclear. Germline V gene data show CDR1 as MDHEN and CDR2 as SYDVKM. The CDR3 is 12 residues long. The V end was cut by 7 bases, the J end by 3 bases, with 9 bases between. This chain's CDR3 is CASNDGYTEAFF. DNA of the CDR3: TGTGCCAGCAATGACGGGTACACTGAAGCTTTCTTT.

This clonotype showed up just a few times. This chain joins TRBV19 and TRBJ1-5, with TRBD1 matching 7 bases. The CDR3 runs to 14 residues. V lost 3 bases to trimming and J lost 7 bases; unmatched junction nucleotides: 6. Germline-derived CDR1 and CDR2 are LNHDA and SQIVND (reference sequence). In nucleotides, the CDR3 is TGTGCCAGTAGTATTGACAGGGTCGGACAGCCCCAGCATTTT. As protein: CASSIDRVGQPQHF.

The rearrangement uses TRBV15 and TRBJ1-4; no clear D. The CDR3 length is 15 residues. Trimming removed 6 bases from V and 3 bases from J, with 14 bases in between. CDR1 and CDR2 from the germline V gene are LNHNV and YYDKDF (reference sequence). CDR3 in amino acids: CATSRQEISNEKLFF. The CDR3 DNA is TGTGCCACCAGTCGGCAGGAAATATCTAATGAAAAACTGTTTTTT. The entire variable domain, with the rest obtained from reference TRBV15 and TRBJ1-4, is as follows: DAMVIQNPRYQVTQFGKPVTLSCSQTLNHNVMYWYQQKSSQAPKLLFHYYDKDFNNEADTPDNFQSRRPNTSFCFLDIRSPGLGDTAMYLCATSRQEISNEKLFFGSGTQLSVL.

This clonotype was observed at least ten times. The chain's CDR3 is CASSLYQQGGSAEAFF. In DNA form, the CDR3 reads TGTGCCAGCAGTTTATATCAGCAGGGCGGGAGCGCTGAAGCTTTCTTT. This chain uses TRBV28 with TRBJ1-1; D is possibly TRBD1 (5 bases). The V end lost 1 base, the J end lost 6 bases, and 18 bases lay between the germline ends. The CDR3 sequence is 16 residues long. CDR1 MDHEN and CDR2 SYDVKM come from the germline V gene.

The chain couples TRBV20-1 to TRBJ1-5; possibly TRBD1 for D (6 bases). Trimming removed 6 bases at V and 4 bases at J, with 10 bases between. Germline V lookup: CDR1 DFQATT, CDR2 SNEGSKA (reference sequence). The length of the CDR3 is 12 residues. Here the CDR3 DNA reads TGCAGTGCCAGACAGGAGAATCAGCCCCAGCATTTT. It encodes CSARQENQPQHF.

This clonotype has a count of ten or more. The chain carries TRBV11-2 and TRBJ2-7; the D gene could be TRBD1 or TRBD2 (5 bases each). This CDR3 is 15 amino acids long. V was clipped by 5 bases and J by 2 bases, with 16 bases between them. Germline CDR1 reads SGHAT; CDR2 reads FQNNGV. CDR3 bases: TGTGCCAGCAGCCTCACCCCAGGGAGAGCCTACGAGCAGTACTTC. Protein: CASSLTPGRAYEQYF.

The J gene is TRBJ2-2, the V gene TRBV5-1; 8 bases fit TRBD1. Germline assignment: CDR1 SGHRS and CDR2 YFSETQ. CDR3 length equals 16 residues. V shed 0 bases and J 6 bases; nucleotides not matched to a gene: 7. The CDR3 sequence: CASSLARDRWAGELFF. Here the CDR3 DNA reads TGCGCCAGCAGCTTGGCCAGGGACAGGTGGGCCGGGGAGCTGTTTTTT. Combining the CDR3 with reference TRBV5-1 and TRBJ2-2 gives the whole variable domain KAGVTQTPRYLIKTRGQQVTLSCSPISGHRSVSWYQQTPGQGLQFLFEYFSETQRNKGNFPGRFSGRQFSNSRSEMNVSTLELGDSALYLCASSLARDRWAGELFFGEGSRLTVL.

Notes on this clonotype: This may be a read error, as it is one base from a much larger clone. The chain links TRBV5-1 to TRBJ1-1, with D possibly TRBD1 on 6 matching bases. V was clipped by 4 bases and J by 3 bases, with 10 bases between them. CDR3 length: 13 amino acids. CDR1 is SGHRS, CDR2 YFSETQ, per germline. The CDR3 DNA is TGCGCCAGCAGCGGGGGGCGGGACACTGAAGCTTTCTTT. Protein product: CASSGGRDTEAFF.

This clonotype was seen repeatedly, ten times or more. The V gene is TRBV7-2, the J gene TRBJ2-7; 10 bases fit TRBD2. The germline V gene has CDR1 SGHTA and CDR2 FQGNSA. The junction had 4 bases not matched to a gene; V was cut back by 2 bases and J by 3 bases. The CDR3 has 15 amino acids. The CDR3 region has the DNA TGTGCCAGCAGCTTAAGCGGACTAGCGGACTACGAGCAGTACTTC. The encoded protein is CASSLSGLADYEQYF.

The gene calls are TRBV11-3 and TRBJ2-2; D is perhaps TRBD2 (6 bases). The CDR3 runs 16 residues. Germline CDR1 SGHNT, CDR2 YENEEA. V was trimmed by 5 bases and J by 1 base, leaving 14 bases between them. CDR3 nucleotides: TGTGCCAGCAGCAGAGGAGGGACTGTGAACACCGGGGAGCTGTTTTTT. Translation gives CASSRGGTVNTGELFF.

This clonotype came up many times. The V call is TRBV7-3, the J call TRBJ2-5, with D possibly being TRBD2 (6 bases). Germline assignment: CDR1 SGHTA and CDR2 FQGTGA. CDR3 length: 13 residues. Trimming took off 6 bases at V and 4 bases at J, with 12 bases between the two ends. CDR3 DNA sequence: TGTGCCAGCAGTCTTAGCGGTTTAGAGACCCAGTACTTC. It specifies CASSLSGLETQYF. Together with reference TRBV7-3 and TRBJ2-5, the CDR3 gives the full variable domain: GAGVSQTPSNKVTEKGKYVELRCDPISGHTALYWYRQSLGQGPEFLIYFQGTGAADDSGLPNDRFFAVRPEGSVSTLKIQRTERGDSAVYLCASSLSGLETQYFGPGTRLLVL.

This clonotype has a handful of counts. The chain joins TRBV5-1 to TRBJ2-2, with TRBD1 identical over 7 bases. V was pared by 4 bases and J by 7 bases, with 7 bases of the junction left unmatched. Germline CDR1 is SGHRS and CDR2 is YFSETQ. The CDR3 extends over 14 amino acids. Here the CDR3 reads CASSPTGAGGELFF. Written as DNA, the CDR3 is TGCGCCAGCAGCCCAACAGGGGCTGGCGGGGAGCTGTTTTTT. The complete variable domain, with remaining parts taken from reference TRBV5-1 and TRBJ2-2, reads KAGVTQTPRYLIKTRGQQVTLSCSPISGHRSVSWYQQTPGQGLQFLFEYFSETQRNKGNFPGRFSGRQFSNSRSEMNVSTLELGDSALYLCASSPTGAGGELFFGEGSRLTVL.

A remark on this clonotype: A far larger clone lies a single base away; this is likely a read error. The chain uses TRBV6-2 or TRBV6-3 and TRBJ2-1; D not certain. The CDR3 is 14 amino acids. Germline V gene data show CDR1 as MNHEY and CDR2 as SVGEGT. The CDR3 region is CASSPVRVLETQHF. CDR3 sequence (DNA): TGTGCCAGCAGTCCCGTTCGAGTCCTGGAGACCCAGCACTTC.

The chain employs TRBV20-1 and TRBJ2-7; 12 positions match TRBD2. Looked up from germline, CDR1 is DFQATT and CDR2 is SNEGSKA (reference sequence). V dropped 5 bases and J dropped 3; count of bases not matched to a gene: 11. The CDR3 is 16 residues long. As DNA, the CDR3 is TGCAGTGCTCCAAGTTGGCTAGCGGGAGGGATCTACGAGCAGTACTTC. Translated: CSAPSWLAGGIYEQYF.

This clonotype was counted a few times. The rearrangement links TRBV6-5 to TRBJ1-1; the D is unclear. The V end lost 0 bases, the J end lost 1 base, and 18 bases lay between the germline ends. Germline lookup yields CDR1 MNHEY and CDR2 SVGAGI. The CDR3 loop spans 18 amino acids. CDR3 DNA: TGTGCCAGCAGTTACTCGACGGATCCTGGCTACCCGAACACTGAAGCTTTCTTT. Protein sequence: CASSYSTDPGYPNTEAFF.